The 20 T cell receptor beta chains reported below all come from one sample, sequenced in a study of T cell responses to AZD1222 COVID-19 vaccine. The method was immunoSEQ multiplex PCR; TCRdb's version includes in-frame clones alone and lacks a portion of them. The table includes about 55,000 clones, around 90% detected once. The material was peripheral blood, obtained on day 0 of AZD1222 vaccination. All receptors derive from an adult in good health.

The chain is built from TRBV28 and TRBJ1-6; 9 bases are a match to TRBD1. Germline lookup yields CDR1 MDHEN and CDR2 SYDVKM. Losses at the gene ends were 6 bases for V and 2 bases for J; bases not matched to a gene: 8. The CDR3 extends over 17 amino acids. The CDR3 is CASSGTGGGPYNSPLHF. CDR3 nucleotide sequence: TGTGCCAGCAGCGGTACAGGGGGCGGGCCCTATAATTCACCCCTCCACTTT.

The chain carries TRBV3-1 (or the pseudogene TRBV3-2) and TRBJ1-6, with unresolved D. Trimming took 0 bases from V and 9 from J, leaving 12 bases between them. Germline CDR1 and CDR2: LGHDT and YNNKEL (reference sequence). The CDR3 totals 15 residues. CDR3 DNA: TGTGCCAGCAGCCAAGAAGAGACGATGTTTTCACCCCTCCACTTT. It yields the protein CASSQEETMFSPLHF.

V is TRBV2 and J is TRBJ1-2; no definite D call. Germline V gene lookup returns CDR1 SNHLY and CDR2 FYNNEI. Trimming stripped 6 bases from V and 8 bases from J, with 25 bases between. CDR3 length: 16 residues. CDR3: CASRFTLQLEASGYTF. The CDR3 nucleotides are TGTGCCAGCAGATTTACATTACAACTTGAGGCGTCGGGCTACACCTTC.

This clone showed up just a few times. V usage is TRBV7-2 and J usage is TRBJ1-1, with D unresolved. V lost 5 bases, J lost 1 base, and 8 bases lay in between. Germline lookup yields CDR1 SGHTA and CDR2 FQGNSA. The CDR3 consists of 13 residues. CDR3 protein: CASSPKGNTEAFF. DNA for the CDR3: TGTGCCAGCAGCCCGAAGGGGAACACTGAAGCTTTCTTT.

The chain combines TRBV4-3 with TRBJ2-2; no clear D gene. CDR1 and CDR2 (germline): LGHNA, YSLEER. V was cut by 2 bases and J by 5 bases, with 12 bases left in between. The CDR3 is made up of 15 amino acids. CDR3 DNA sequence: TGCGCCAGCAGCCAAACCCTGGACGGGACCGGGGAGCTGTTTTTT. Its protein is CASSQTLDGTGELFF.

V and J are TRBV3-1 (or the pseudogene TRBV3-2) and TRBJ1-4, with a tentative D call TRBD1 (6 bases). Germline V gene data show CDR1 as LGHDT and CDR2 as YNNKEL (reference sequence). Trimming shortened V by 1 base and J by 8 bases, and 8 bases separated the two germline ends. The CDR3 consists of 13 residues. The CDR3 loop reads CASSQGGGEKLFF. DNA for the CDR3: TGTGCCAGCAGCCAAGGAGGGGGGGAAAAACTGTTTTTT.

The V and J genes are TRBV2 and TRBJ1-2; D gene unclear. CDR1 and CDR2 (germline): SNHLY, FYNNEI. This CDR3 contains 13 residues. V dropped 6 bases and J dropped 1 base, with 9 bases sitting between them. CDR3 DNA: TGTGCCAGCAGCCTCGTCATTAACTATGGCTACACCTTC. Its translation is CASSLVINYGYTF. The variable domain in full, completed from reference TRBV2 and TRBJ1-2, reads EPEVTQTPSHQVTQMGQEVILRCVPISNHLYFYWYRQILGQKVEFLVSFYNNEISEKSEIFDDQFSVERPDGSNFTLKIRSTKLEDSAMYFCASSLVINYGYTFGSGTRLTVV.

The chain links TRBV15 to TRBJ1-4, with 11 nucleotides matching TRBD1. With V trimmed by 2 bases and J by 8 bases, 4 bases remained unmatched. Germline values: CDR1 LNHNV, CDR2 YYDKDF (reference sequence). CDR3 length equals 15 residues. CDR3 sequence reads: CATSRPGTGGEKLFF. CDR3 DNA: TGTGCCACCAGCAGACCCGGGACAGGGGGGGAAAAACTGTTTTTT.

This rearrangement joins TRBV12-3 or TRBV12-4 to TRBJ2-7; D gene uncertain. There are 12 residues in the CDR3. The V gene lost 2 bases and the J gene lost 7 bases, with 9 bases spanning the gap. CDR3 in DNA: TGTGCCAGCAGTTTAAGGGCAAATGAGCAGTACTTC. Amino acids: CASSLRANEQYF.

The chain employs TRBV5-1 and TRBJ2-5; D might be TRBD2 (5 bases). This CDR3 contains 15 residues. In germline, CDR1 is SGHRS, CDR2 YFSETQ. Trimming removed 0 bases at V and 5 bases at J, with 14 bases between. CDR3 region: CASSLAGSGGETQYF. In DNA form, the CDR3 reads TGCGCCAGCAGCTTGGCCGGGTCGGGCGGGGAGACCCAGTACTTC.

The V and J genes are TRBV24-1 and TRBJ2-7; TRBD1 matches at 8 bases. Germline assignment: CDR1 KGHDR and CDR2 SFDVKD. The V segment lost 8 bases and the J segment 2 bases; nucleotides outside the gene matches: 10. The CDR3 totals 15 residues. CDR3 region: CATTEPGQATYEQYF. The CDR3 DNA is TGTGCCACCACAGAACCGGGACAGGCGACCTACGAGCAGTACTTC.

The chain couples TRBV7-9 to TRBJ2-1; tentatively, D is TRBD2 (6 bases). CDR1 SEHNR and CDR2 FQNEAQ come from the germline V gene (reference sequence). The CDR3 consists of 17 residues. The ends were cut back, 6 bases at V and 0 bases at J, with 18 bases in the middle. CDR3 sequence: CASSKTTGTLSYNEQFF. The DNA for the CDR3 is TGTGCCAGCAGTAAGACCACCGGGACTCTCTCCTACAATGAGCAGTTCTTC.

The chain is built from TRBV30 and TRBJ1-1, with D hard to call. Trimming pared 5 bases from V and 0 bases from J, leaving 4 bases between. This CDR3 has 11 amino acids. Germline V lookup: CDR1 GTSNPN, CDR2 SVGIG (reference sequence). CDR3 sequence (DNA): TGTGCCTGGGGAGTGAACACTGAAGCTTTCTTT. Protein product: CAWGVNTEAFF.

V gene TRBV30 combines with J gene TRBJ2-5; D may be TRBD1 (6 bases). Trimming removed 2 bases from V and 7 bases from J, with 14 bases in between. Germline CDR1 is GTSNPN and CDR2 is SVGIG (reference sequence). This CDR3 spans 13 amino acids. The CDR3 sequence: CAWSMVRGGTQYF. The CDR3 nucleotides are TGTGCCTGGAGTATGGTCAGAGGGGGGACCCAGTACTTC.

V and J are TRBV5-5 and TRBJ2-6; D might be TRBD2 (5 bases). Trimming cost V 3 bases and J 2 bases, with 12 bases left between them. The CDR3 totals 16 residues. Germline CDR1 reads SGHKS; CDR2 reads YYEKEE (reference sequence). This CDR3 is CASSSRDYAGANVLTF. DNA for the CDR3: TGTGCCAGCAGCTCCAGAGACTACGCTGGGGCCAACGTCCTGACTTTC.

The J gene is TRBJ2-3, the V gene TRBV27, with D tentatively TRBD1 (6 bases). V was clipped by 2 bases and J by 0 bases, with 6 bases between them. There are 14 residues in the CDR3. CDR1 and CDR2 (germline): MNHEY, SMNVEV (reference sequence). The CDR3 loop is CASSLQGSTDTQYF. The CDR3 region has the DNA TGTGCCAGCAGTTTACAGGGGAGCACAGATACGCAGTATTTT.

The gene calls are TRBV5-1 and TRBJ2-7; TRBD1 might be the D (6 bases). The ends were cut back, 2 bases at V and 3 bases at J, with 15 bases in the middle. CDR3 length: 15 amino acids. Looked up from germline, CDR1 is SGHRS and CDR2 is YFSETQ. The CDR3, as DNA: TGCGCCAGCAGCTTAGAAGGACAGCTCTACTACGAGCAGTACTTC. Translating it yields CASSLEGQLYYEQYF.

CDR3 nucleotides: TGTGCCAGCAGTCCCTCGGGCACGGAGACCCAGTACTTC. Translating gives CASSPSGTETQYF. The chain is built from TRBV6-5 and TRBJ2-5; no definite D call. V lost 5 bases and J 5 bases, leaving 12 bases between the germline ends. CDR1 MNHEY and CDR2 SVGAGI come from the germline V gene. The CDR3 is 13 residues long.

This chain joins TRBV7-9 and TRBJ1-2; possible D gene TRBD1, 5 bases. Germline CDR1 and CDR2: SEHNR and FQNEAQ (reference sequence). This CDR3 spans 14 amino acids. Trimming took 3 bases from V and 8 from J, leaving 16 bases between them. This CDR3 reads CASSFSSQGEGYTF. The CDR3 DNA is TGTGCCAGCAGCTTTTCCTCTCAGGGAGAGGGCTACACCTTC.

This chain connects TRBV29-1 to TRBJ1-1; a weak D match, TRBD1 (5 bases). From germline, CDR1 is SQVTM and CDR2 ANQGSEA. Trimming took off 6 bases at V and 1 base at J, with 21 bases between the two ends. This CDR3 has 16 amino acids. CDR3 in amino acids: CSVRSGSGTGNTEAFF. CDR3 nucleotide sequence: TGCAGCGTCAGATCCGGGTCCGGGACGGGGAACACTGAAGCTTTCTTT.